This TCR beta chain is drawn from a study of T-cell memory formation after mild COVID-19. Study findings and constraints: CD4+ contracting clones were found mainly in CM and EM, and CD8+ ones in EMRA. Later expanders leaned CD4+, whereas day 15 to 85 contracting clones were balanced CD4/CD8.

In germline, CDR1 is SEHNR, CDR2 FQNEAQ (reference sequence). This CDR3 contains 14 residues. The V gene end was trimmed by 5 bases and the J gene end by 9 bases; junction bases not matched to a gene: 10. MiXCR, applied by TCRdb to the 5' RACE reads, yields one record per CDR3 protein. Here the sample spans hundreds of thousands of distinct CDR3 sequences, 20% being singletons. Regarding this clonotype: Its matching antigen is unknown.

The sample taken for sequencing was PBMCs or a T cell subset sorted from them (not recorded which). The sequence came from an adult woman who had mild COVID-19 (a few samples of this study predate the infection). Cell type and time point are not known. The chain has TRBV7-9 and TRBJ2-7; 10 positions agree with TRBD1. CDR3 DNA: TGTGCCAGCAGCCCGGGGACAGGGGAAATTTGGCAGTACTTC. It encodes CASSPGTGEIWQYF.